This TCR beta chain was identified during a study of type 1 regulatory T cells. Overall study: An in vitro protocol generated T-allo10, a Tr1-enriched, alloantigen-specific CD4 T cell product.

Graft donor-derived T-allo10 cells were described as host-alloantigen-specific, anergic, and alloantigen-specifically suppressive. Germline values: CDR1 LGHNA, CDR2 YNFKEQ. V shed 4 bases and J shed 2 bases, with 14 bases lying between them. The CDR3 has 15 residues. MiXCR, run by TCRdb on the reads, gives a single entry per CDR3 protein. The sample has 20,000 to 25,000 distinct CDR3 sequences; 72% are singletons. In its sample, this clonotype was seen a few times. Its antigen remains unknown. The chain recombines TRBV4-2 with TRBJ1-1; D remains ambiguous. The sequence was collected from a human donor in good health. Sequences were obtained from cultured T cells, either the whole culture or a sorted T cell fraction (not recorded which). Subset given: Tr1-enriched cell product generated in vitro against host alloantigens. CDR3 coding DNA: TGTGCCAGCAGCCGTAGAGCCGACCCCAACACTGAAGCTTTCTTT. Translated, it gives CASSRRADPNTEAFF.